This T cell receptor (beta chain) was identified during a study of control samples from healthy donors and cancer patients. After removal of 5 bases from V and 8 bases from J, the junction contained 3 bases not matched to a gene. Germline V CDR1 and CDR2: SGHAT, FQDESV (reference sequence). This CDR3 has 14 residues. TCRdb keeps only in-frame clones here, not all; method: immunoSEQ multiplex PCR. This sample has about 130,000 clones, with around nine tenths found just once. Specimen: blood. This TCR was recovered from a middle-aged man in good health. V usage is TRBV11-1 and J usage is TRBJ1-6; TRBD1 matches 10 bases. CDR3 DNA sequence: TGTGCCAGCAGCCCCGGACAGGGGGATTCACCCCTCCACTTT. Its translation is CASSPGQGDSPLHF.